One T cell receptor beta chain is described in this entry. Its antigen has not been determined. Per-base qualities were not stored, and no clone one base away is much larger. CDR1 and CDR2 were assigned from the germline V gene as SGHVS and FNYEAQ. The CDR3, cysteine through phenylalanine, is 16 amino acids long. The kept DNA is CDR3 alone, 48 bases in frame from the first base. V is pared back by 3 bases and J by 2 bases, with 11 bases lying between the germline termini. This entry is derived from a study of T cell repertoires in cytomegalovirus infection (dated by TCRdb to between 2017 and 2020). For the study in its entirety: Peptide stimulations targeted recently identified HLA-C-restricted CMV epitopes, whose presentation resists viral immunomodulation, together with well-studied HLA-B-restricted epitopes. Donor HLA type was relevant to the analysis, because carriage of CMV infection together with the matching HLA type was indicated by public TCR beta signatures. Here is what the overall study found, with its caveats: In both this cohort and an independent cohort of over 350 donors, the cumulative frequency of public TCR beta family members distinguished carriers of CMV infection plus the relevant HLA type. The ex vivo response was dominated by HLA-C-restricted CMV-specific TCR beta clonotypes, which also provided the single most frequent clonotype in two of eight donors.

Interpreted using the paper, the treatment or condition label stands for: in vitro stimulation with specific CMV peptide epitopes to enrich CMV-specific T cells. Instrument used: Illumina HiSeq 1500. Using fastp at Q25 and MiXCR, TCRdb reprocessed the public reads and kept productive beta chains. For every CDR3 protein sequence, its rows merge into one entry that carries the most common genes and DNA. A total of about 920,000 distinct CDR3 sequences appear in this sample, roughly 31% of them only once. The ten largest clones take up over 12% of the sample. The chain links TRBV7-6 with TRBJ2-6, with the D gene too uncertain to name. The sample consisted of cultured CD8+ T cells from PBMCs, taken from culture after CMV antigen stimulation. The sequence came from a human donor in good health (CMV status not recorded). Some clones in this sample may be carry-over from other donors' samples. In nucleotides, the sequence is TGTGCCAGCAGCTTTGAAGAGGATGCTGGGGCCAACGTCCTGACTTTC. Translation gives CASSFEEDAGANVLTF.